Listed here are 8 T cell receptor beta chains from one sample, sequenced in a study of breast tumors, draining lymph nodes, adjacent tissues. Axillary draining lymph nodes of breast cancer patients supplied the node samples. TCRdb reprocessed the multiplex PCR reads with MiXCR, giving one entry per CDR3 protein. The sample holds 100,000 or so distinct CDR3 sequences, around 20% seen once. Sequencing used axillary lymph node tissue. These receptors originate from a female donor with breast cancer. Some clones in this sample may be carry-over from other donors' samples.

The CDR3 is CASSEARGQANYGYTF. As DNA, the CDR3 is TGTGCCAGCAGTGAAGCGCGGGGGCAGGCCAACTATGGCTACACCTTC. The chain links TRBV2 to TRBJ1-2; perhaps TRBD1 as D (6 bases). Trimming stripped 0 bases from V and 2 bases from J, with 13 bases between. The germline V gene encodes CDR1 SNHLY and CDR2 FYNNEI. This CDR3 is 16 amino acids long.

This clonotype was seen at least ten times. The J gene is TRBJ2-3, the V gene TRBV7-3, with D perhaps TRBD1 or TRBD2 (5 bases each). The CDR3 is 14 residues long. V lost 3 bases and J 4 bases, leaving 11 bases between the germline ends. Germline V gene lookup returns CDR1 SGHTA and CDR2 FQGTGA. CDR3 DNA sequence: TGTGCCAGCAGCTTGGGACCCACCTCAGATACGCAGTATTTT. This translates into CASSLGPTSDTQYF.

This clonotype was observed many times. The chain links TRBV7-9 to TRBJ2-5; no reliable D call. Trimming shortened V by 5 bases and J by 5 bases, and 6 bases separated the two germline ends. The CDR3 runs to 11 residues. Germline lookup yields CDR1 SEHNR and CDR2 FQNEAQ (reference sequence). CDR3: CASSDGETQYF. In DNA form, the CDR3 reads TGTGCCAGCAGCGACGGGGAGACCCAGTACTTC.

V gene TRBV12-3 or TRBV12-4 combines with J gene TRBJ2-3; 7 bases match TRBD1. With V trimmed by 3 bases and J by 0 bases, 6 bases remained unmatched. This CDR3 has 16 residues. The CDR3 here is CASSFPGTASTDTQYF. The CDR3 bases are TGTGCCAGCAGTTTCCCCGGGACAGCTAGCACAGATACGCAGTATTTT.

This clonotype was recorded many times. The chain links TRBV20-1 to TRBJ2-7; TRBD1 might be the D (6 bases). CDR3 size: 14 residues. Trimming took off 3 bases at V and 1 base at J, with 13 bases between the two ends. CDR1 is DFQATT and CDR2 is SNEGSKA in the germline V gene (reference sequence). The CDR3 region has the DNA TGCAGTGCTAGGTCCCAACAGGGTTCCTACGAGCAGTACTTC. Translating it yields CSARSQQGSYEQYF.

This clonotype was counted many times. V is TRBV24-1 and J is TRBJ2-3, with 8 bases aligning to TRBD2. Unmatched junction bases numbered 4, after V lost 5 bases and J lost 1 base. Germline lookup yields CDR1 KGHDR and CDR2 SFDVKD. The CDR3 is 15 residues long. Written as DNA, the CDR3 is TGTGCCACCAGTGGAACTAGCGGCGGCACAGATACGCAGTATTTT. Its protein is CATSGTSGGTDTQYF.

This clonotype was counted ten times or more. This sequence joins TRBV6-2 or TRBV6-3 and TRBJ2-5; TRBD2 aligns across 8 bases. V lost 4 bases to trimming and J lost 3 bases; unmatched junction nucleotides: 7. The CDR3 is made up of 15 amino acids. CDR1 MNHEY and CDR2 SVGEGT come from the germline V gene. The CDR3 reads CASSSAGAGEETQYF. The DNA of the CDR3 is TGTGCCAGCAGTTCGGCCGGAGCGGGGGAAGAGACCCAGTACTTC.

This clonotype has at least ten counts. The genes are TRBV3-1 and TRBJ2-2, with 7 bases that match TRBD1. The CDR3 sequence is 15 residues long. Germline values: CDR1 LGHDT, CDR2 YNNKEL (reference sequence). Unmatched junction bases numbered 1, after V lost 0 bases and J lost 3 bases. For the CDR3, the DNA is TGTGCCAGCAGCCAAGACAGGGGGTACACCGGGGAGCTGTTTTTT. This gives the protein CASSQDRGYTGELFF.